This TCR beta chain was recorded in a study of CD8+ T cells in alopecia areata. V gave up 8 bases and J gave up 4 bases, with 15 bases separating them. The length of the CDR3 is 13 residues. CDR1 and CDR2 from the germline V gene are MNHNY and SVGAGI (reference sequence). cDNA reverse transcribed from extracted RNA served as the sequencing template. Method: immunoSEQ multiplex PCR; TCRdb's copy keeps in-frame clones and lacks some. The sample holds some 150,000 clones, under 60% seen once. This receptor was identified in a human donor with alopecia areata. V and J are TRBV6-6 and TRBJ2-7; a possible D gene is TRBD2 (5 bases). The sequences come from CD8+ T cells sorted from blood, collected at week 0. The chain's CDR3 is CASGEGRGYEQYF. CDR3 nucleotides: TGTGCCAGCGGGGAAGGGAGAGGTTACGAGCAGTACTTC.